Each of the 25 T cell receptor beta chains below was sequenced from the same sample in a study of blood T cell repertoires in COVID-19. Data came from immunoSEQ multiplex PCR; TCRdb stores just in-frame clones and leaves some out. The table includes about 160,000 clones, 80% to 90% detected once. Sequencing was carried out using peripheral blood. All receptors come from a man between 65 and 85 years old with acute or convalescent COVID-19.

The J gene is TRBJ1-5, the V gene TRBV30; D perhaps matches TRBD1 (6 bases). CDR1 is GTSNPN and CDR2 is SVGIG in the germline V gene (reference sequence). CDR3 size: 14 residues. V gave up 4 bases and J gave up 7 bases, with 17 bases separating them. This CDR3 is CAWNGKQGGQPQHF. In nucleotides, the CDR3 is TGTGCCTGGAATGGGAAACAGGGTGGCCAGCCCCAGCATTTT. Based on the CDR3 plus reference TRBV30 and TRBJ1-5, the full variable domain is SQTIHQWPATLVQPVGSPLSLECTVEGTSNPNLYWYRQAAGRGLQLLFYSVGIGQISSEVPQNLSASRPQDRQFILSSKKLLLSDSGFYLCAWNGKQGGQPQHFGDGTRLSIL.

This clone appeared a few times. The CDR3 protein is CASSRQGAPTYEQYF. The CDR3 DNA follows: TGTGCCAGCAGCCGACAGGGGGCTCCGACCTACGAGCAGTACTTC. The chain combines TRBV7-8 with TRBJ2-7, with 10 nucleotides matching TRBD1. The V segment lost 5 bases and the J segment 2 bases; nucleotides outside the gene matches: 6. Germline V gives CDR1 SGHVS, CDR2 FQNEAQ. The CDR3 length is 15 residues.

This chain connects TRBV5-1 to TRBJ2-1; D might be TRBD2 (5 bases). CDR1 SGHRS and CDR2 YFSETQ come from the germline V gene. The V and J ends lost 2 bases and 3 bases respectively, with 12 bases between them. This CDR3 comprises 15 residues. The DNA of the CDR3 is TGCGCCAGCAGCTTCCTGAGCGGAGACTACAATGAGCAGTTCTTC. Amino acids: CASSFLSGDYNEQFF.

V gene TRBV27 combines with J gene TRBJ2-2, with 13 bases fitting TRBD2. The V segment lost 3 bases and the J segment 4 bases; nucleotides outside the gene matches: 2. The germline gives CDR1 MNHEY, CDR2 SMNVEV (reference sequence). This CDR3 has 16 amino acids. CDR3 protein: CASSFGLAGVTGELFF. The DNA for the CDR3 is TGTGCCAGCAGTTTTGGACTAGCGGGAGTCACCGGGGAGCTGTTTTTT.

This chain joins TRBV14 and TRBJ2-6; maybe TRBD1 (5 bases). Trimming stripped 8 bases from V and 3 bases from J, with 14 bases between. The CDR3 runs 15 residues. Germline lookup yields CDR1 SGHDN and CDR2 FVKESK. This CDR3 reads CASQTSGFGANVLTF. The CDR3 DNA sequence: TGTGCCAGCCAAACATCAGGGTTTGGGGCCAACGTCCTGACTTTC.

In this sample, this clone turned up once. J is TRBJ2-1 and V is TRBV11-2; D is unresolved. Deletions cut 0 bases from V and 0 bases from J, with 9 bases between. Per the germline V gene, CDR1 is SGHAT and CDR2 is FQNNGV. This CDR3 spans 16 amino acids. CDR3 sequence: CASSLDPPSSYNEQFF. CDR3 nucleotides: TGTGCCAGCAGCTTAGACCCTCCCAGCTCCTACAATGAGCAGTTCTTC.

The chain employs TRBV28 and TRBJ1-5; 8 bases map to TRBD1. Germline V CDR1 and CDR2: MDHEN, SYDVKM. CDR3 length equals 15 residues. V lost 6 bases, J lost 2 bases, and 6 bases stayed unmatched. The CDR3 DNA is TGTGCCAGCAGAGGAACAGGGGGGCGCAATCAGCCCCAGCATTTT. Amino acid sequence: CASRGTGGRNQPQHF.

V and J are TRBV5-1 and TRBJ2-3; D gene uncertain. Germline V gene sequence: CDR1 SGHRS, CDR2 YFSETQ. There are 15 residues in the CDR3. The V end lost 0 bases, the J end lost 0 bases, and 8 bases lay between the germline ends. CDR3 amino acids: CASSLAPSSTDTQYF. As DNA, the CDR3 is TGCGCCAGCAGCTTGGCGCCGAGTAGCACAGATACGCAGTATTTT.

The chain recombines TRBV27 with TRBJ2-1; possibly TRBD2 for D (5 bases). The V end was cut by 5 bases, the J end by 2 bases, with 16 bases between. CDR3 size: 16 residues. Germline V gene sequence: CDR1 MNHEY, CDR2 SMNVEV (reference sequence). CDR3 in amino acids: CASSGTALAAYNEQFF. The CDR3 DNA reads TGTGCCAGCAGTGGCACTGCCCTAGCTGCCTACAATGAGCAGTTCTTC.

The chain is built from TRBV27 and TRBJ2-7; 8 bases are a match to TRBD2. The CDR3 has 16 residues. Germline-derived CDR1 and CDR2 are MNHEY and SMNVEV (reference sequence). Unmatched junction bases numbered 5, after V lost 1 base and J lost 0 bases. The chain's CDR3 is CASSLLRGGYSYEQYF. The DNA of the CDR3 is TGTGCCAGCAGTTTATTACGCGGGGGGTACTCCTACGAGCAGTACTTC.

The chain couples TRBV24-1 to TRBJ2-1, with D possibly TRBD2 on 5 matching bases. Between the trimmed V and J ends, which lost 3 bases and 0 bases, there was a span of 11 bases. The CDR3 extends over 16 amino acids. Germline lookup yields CDR1 KGHDR and CDR2 SFDVKD. CDR3 loop: CATSDRLADSYNEQFF. The CDR3 DNA is TGTGCCACCAGTGATCGGCTAGCAGACTCCTACAATGAGCAGTTCTTC.

The V and J genes are TRBV19 and TRBJ2-1, with TRBD2 as a possible D gene (5 bases). Trimming shortened V by 0 bases and J by 12 bases, and 12 bases separated the two germline ends. Germline V gives CDR1 LNHDA, CDR2 SQIVND (reference sequence). The CDR3 has 13 residues. Here the CDR3 reads CASSIDVRTWQFF. CDR3 DNA sequence: TGTGCCAGTAGTATAGACGTTAGGACTTGGCAGTTCTTC.

This clone was found many times. CDR3 coding DNA: TGTGCCAGCCGACCGGGACAGATCTCCTACGAGCAGTACTTC. The encoded protein is CASRPGQISYEQYF. V usage is TRBV27 and J usage is TRBJ2-7; 7 bases are a match to TRBD1. V lost 8 bases and J lost 0; bases outside the gene matches: 7. This CDR3 is built from 14 residues. The germline gives CDR1 MNHEY, CDR2 SMNVEV (reference sequence).

The chain recombines TRBV30 with TRBJ1-6, with a possible D match to TRBD1 (5 bases). V gave up 3 bases and J gave up 5 bases, with 17 bases separating them. The germline CDR1 and CDR2 sequences are GTSNPN and SVGIG (reference sequence). CDR3 length: 16 amino acids. For the CDR3, the DNA is TGTGCCTGGAGCGCGCCCGGGACTGGACATAATTCACCCCTCCACTTT. It encodes CAWSAPGTGHNSPLHF.

V and J are TRBV7-2 and TRBJ2-1, with TRBD2 matching over 7 bases. V lost 1 base, J lost 4 bases, and 7 bases stayed unmatched. CDR1 is SGHTA and CDR2 is FQGNSA in the germline V gene. This CDR3 contains 16 residues. Written as DNA, the CDR3 is TGTGCCAGCAGCTTAGGCCCGGGGGGATTATACAATGAGCAGTTCTTC. Translating gives CASSLGPGGLYNEQFF.

The CDR3 sequence: CASSAPGLDTDTQYF. The CDR3 DNA follows: TGTGCCAGCAGCGCACCGGGACTAGACACAGATACGCAGTATTTT. The V gene is TRBV11-2, the J gene TRBJ2-3; TRBD2 matches at 8 bases. The CDR3 is 15 amino acids. Germline V CDR1 and CDR2: SGHAT, FQNNGV. Germline trimming cut 5 bases from V and 2 bases from J; bases unmatched to any gene: 6.

This clone was picked up a small number of times. The CDR3 here is CASSLNAGGTEAFF. In nucleotides, the CDR3 is TGTGCCAGCAGTTTAAACGCAGGGGGCACTGAAGCTTTCTTT. J is TRBJ1-1 and V is TRBV28; 7 bases align to TRBD1. The germline gives CDR1 MDHEN, CDR2 SYDVKM. The V gene end was trimmed by 2 bases and the J gene end by 4 bases; junction bases not matched to a gene: 4. The CDR3 is 14 amino acids.

This rearrangement joins TRBV3-1 (or the pseudogene TRBV3-2) to TRBJ2-3, with TRBD2 matching 11 bases. The germline CDR1 and CDR2 sequences are LGHDT and YNNKEL (reference sequence). The CDR3 is 17 residues long. Germline trimming cut 4 bases from V and 5 bases from J; bases unmatched to any gene: 11. CDR3 residues: CASSPLLAGAGGDTQYF. The CDR3 DNA follows: TGTGCCAGCAGCCCCCTACTAGCGGGAGCAGGTGGAGATACGCAGTATTTT.

The chain uses TRBV13 and TRBJ2-1, with TRBD2 identical over 7 bases. The CDR3 is 12 residues long. The ends lost 4 bases at V and 7 bases at J; junction bases unmatched: 1. Germline V gives CDR1 PRHDT, CDR2 FYEKMQ (reference sequence). The CDR3 protein is CASSSGLNEQFF. In nucleotides, the CDR3 is TGTGCCAGCAGCTCGGGACTAAATGAGCAGTTCTTC. The full variable domain, rest sourced from reference TRBV13 and TRBJ2-1, is AAGVIQSPRHLIKEKRETATLKCYPIPRHDTVYWYQQGPGQDPQFLISFYEKMQSDKGSIPDRFSAQQFSDYHSELNMSSLELGDSALYFCASSSGLNEQFFGPGTRLTVL.

There are a few counts of this clone. Additional DNA sequences in this sample encode the identical CDR3. The chain recombines TRBV6-5 with TRBJ1-1; no clear D. The CDR3 has 13 residues. The ends were cut back, 2 bases at V and 1 base at J, with 5 bases in the middle. Germline V gene data show CDR1 as MNHEY and CDR2 as SVGAGI. The CDR3 protein is CASSYDRNTEAFF. DNA of the CDR3: TGTGCCAGCAGTTACGATAGGAACACTGAAGCTTTCTTT.

This clone was found a few times. This chain joins TRBV10-3 and TRBJ2-3; 9 bases match TRBD2. Trimming cost V 10 bases and J 2 bases; bases outside gene matches: 4. The CDR3 totals 13 residues. Per the germline V gene, CDR1 is ENHRY and CDR2 is SYGVKD. The CDR3 is CASRTSDTDTQYF. CDR3 nucleotides: TGTGCCAGCCGGACTAGCGACACAGATACGCAGTATTTT.

The J gene is TRBJ1-1, the V gene TRBV29-1; D call uncertain. V lost 6 bases to trimming and J lost 7 bases, with 12 bases between them. CDR3 length equals 11 residues. Germline V lookup: CDR1 SQVTM, CDR2 ANQGSEA. The CDR3 nucleotides read TGCAGCGTGGCCGTGGCGGTTGAAGCTTTCTTT. Translating gives CSVAVAVEAFF.

J is TRBJ1-4 and V is TRBV23-1, with D possibly matching TRBD1 (5 bases). TRBV23-1 is reported as an ORF; its role is uncertain. Trimming removed 0 bases at V and 0 bases at J, with 14 bases between. The CDR3 contains 18 residues. CDR3 residues: CASSQSGRATTTNEKLFF. CDR3 DNA sequence: TGCGCCAGCAGTCAATCAGGCAGGGCAACTACAACTAATGAAAAACTGTTTTTT.

The chain uses TRBV4-1 and TRBJ2-1; 16 bases match TRBD2. CDR1 is MGHRA and CDR2 is YSYEKL in the germline V gene. The J segment lost 4 bases and the V segment lost 5 bases, leaving 2 bases of the junction unmatched. This CDR3 spans 16 amino acids. This CDR3 is CASSAGLAGGYNEQFF. The DNA of the CDR3 is TGCGCCAGCAGCGCGGGACTAGCGGGAGGGTACAATGAGCAGTTCTTC.

This sequence joins TRBV28 and TRBJ2-2; no reliable D call. V dropped 11 bases and J dropped 2 bases, with 12 bases sitting between them. This CDR3 contains 13 residues. Germline lookup yields CDR1 MDHEN and CDR2 SYDVKM. In DNA, the CDR3 is TGTGCCGCCCACTTCCCCAACACCGGGGAGCTGTTTTTT. Protein product: CAAHFPNTGELFF.